This T cell receptor beta chain was sequenced in a study of T cells in Graves' hyperthyroidism and ophthalmopathy. Study results and caveats: Onset of ophthalmopathy came a median roughly 6 months after the model predicted it. Blood shared most expanded thyroid clonotypes above 0.001.

Amplified regions were TCR beta CDR3 sequences from RNA transcripts. The study used the HTBI primer set for a first-round RT-PCR of the TCR CDR3. Each CDR3 protein is one row after TCRdb ran MiXCR on the multiplex PCR reads. The data hold about 180,000 distinct CDR3 sequences, with about 15% observed a single time. In germline, CDR1 is SGHTA, CDR2 FQGNSA. This CDR3 has 14 residues. V lost 4 bases to trimming and J lost 3 bases, with 10 bases between them. This clonotype was picked up many times. Its antigen is currently unknown. The authors deemed Graves' hyperthyroidism stable absent ophthalmopathy progression within 18 months.

This receptor was taken from a woman between 50 and 59 years old with Graves' hyperthyroidism. Sequenced: blood. The chain carries TRBV7-2 and TRBJ2-4; D call uncertain. CDR3 in DNA: TGTGCCAGCAGCTCAGTGCTCGGCAAAAACATTCAGTACTTC. Translated: CASSSVLGKNIQYF.